Listed below are T cell receptor beta chains from one sample, sequenced in a study of beta chain features in type 1 diabetes. The method was immunoSEQ multiplex PCR; TCRdb's version includes in-frame clones alone and lacks a portion of them. The sample comprises under 500,000 clones, around 28% of which are singletons, and 0.05% to 0.07% rests with the top ten. Sequencing was carried out using naive CD4+ T cells from blood. Receptors were obtained from a man younger than 30 in good health. The CDR3 runs from the conserved cysteine through the conserved F or W. The D gene is left open where the match is weak. Expanded clones get a size class; other rows say once, few or many, or leave the size out.

TRBV7-2,few,10,TRBJ2-1,NA,CASSLHEQFF,TGTGCCAGCAGCTTACATGAGCAGTTCTTC
TRBV5-4,few,15,TRBJ2-2,TRBD1,CASSSGTANTGELFF,TGTGCCAGCAGCTCCGGGACAGCGAACACCGGGGAGCTGTTTTTT
TRBV10-3,NA,12,TRBJ2-5,NA,CAISANQETQYF,TGTGCCATCAGTGCGAACCAAGAGACCCAGTACTTC
TRBV9,few,15,TRBJ2-7,TRBD2,CASSVEPSGIYEQYF,TGTGCCAGCAGCGTAGAGCCTAGCGGGATATACGAGCAGTACTTC
TRBV30,NA,12,TRBJ2-5,NA,CAWSPGGETQYF,TGTGCCTGGAGCCCCGGGGGAGAGACCCAGTACTTC
TRBV9,few,16,TRBJ2-1,NA,CASSVDQAYSYNEQFF,TGTGCCAGCAGCGTAGACCAGGCCTACTCCTACAATGAGCAGTTCTTC
TRBV29-1,NA,12,TRBJ2-1,NA,CSVGSVPNEQFF,TGCAGCGTTGGGAGTGTTCCAAATGAGCAGTTCTTC
TRBV5-1,few,12,TRBJ2-7,NA,CASSLVPPEQYF,TGCGCCAGCAGCTTGGTCCCCCCCGAGCAGTACTTC
TRBV7-9,NA,12,TRBJ2-7,NA,CASSPSSYEQYF,TGTGCCAGCAGCCCTAGCTCCTACGAGCAGTACTTC
TRBV11-2,NA,15,TRBJ2-3,TRBD1,CASRTGTGYTDTQYF,TGTGCCAGCAGGACCGGGACAGGGTACACAGATACGCAGTATTTT
TRBV7-6,NA,14,TRBJ2-7,TRBD1,CASSLAGQGLGQYF,TGTGCCAGCAGCTTAGCCGGACAGGGTTTAGGGCAGTACTTC
TRBV7-3,once,17,TRBJ2-3,TRBD2,CASSPVAGTTYTDTQYF,TGTGCCAGCAGCCCCGTAGCGGGGACGACCTACACAGATACGCAGTATTTT
TRBV28,NA,14,TRBJ2-7,TRBD2,CASSTSGRAYEQYF,TGTGCCAGCAGCACTAGCGGGAGGGCCTACGAGCAGTACTTC
TRBV12-5,NA,17,TRBJ2-6,NA,CASGFAGGLYGANVLTF,TGTGCTAGTGGTTTCGCCGGAGGGTTGTATGGGGCCAACGTCCTGACTTTC
TRBV5-1,few,15,TRBJ2-2,NA,CASSLEQSNTGELFF,TGCGCCAGCAGCTTGGAACAGTCGAACACCGGGGAGCTGTTTTTT
TRBV7-8,few,14,TRBJ1-5,NA,CASSPTSDNQPQHF,TGTGCCAGCAGCCCTACCTCCGATAATCAGCCCCAGCATTTT
TRBV29-1,NA,14,TRBJ2-5,TRBD2,CSVGGRTLPETQYF,TGCAGCGTCGGCGGGAGGACCCTACCCGAGACCCAGTACTTC
TRBV29-1,few,12,TRBJ1-1,NA,CSVARSNTEAFF,TGCAGCGTAGCCAGGAGCAACACTGAAGCTTTCTTT
TRBV29-1,NA,15,TRBJ2-2,TRBD2,CSAGTSGSRGGELFF,TGCAGCGCCGGGACTAGCGGGAGCAGAGGCGGGGAGCTGTTTTTT
TRBV30,few,15,TRBJ2-3,TRBD2,CAWSALAGVTDTQYF,TGTGCCTGGAGTGCACTAGCGGGAGTTACGGATACGCAGTATTTT
TRBV4-2,few,15,TRBJ2-7,NA,CASSQDITTSYEQYF,TGTGCCAGCAGCCAAGATATTACCACGTCCTACGAGCAGTACTTC
TRBV7-7,NA,13,TRBJ2-1,TRBD2,CASSSSGNGEQFF,TGTGCCAGCAGCTCTAGCGGGAATGGTGAGCAGTTCTTC
TRBV30,NA,11,TRBJ2-4,TRBD1,CASGQGNIQYF,TGTGCCTCCGGACAGGGGAACATTCAGTACTTC
TRBV30,NA,14,TRBJ2-3,NA,CAWRRDRFTDTQYF,TGTGCCTGGCGGCGGGACAGATTCACAGATACGCAGTATTTT
TRBV7-2,NA,13,TRBJ2-7,NA,CASSLVIGNEQYF,TGTGCCAGCAGCTTAGTCATCGGGAACGAGCAGTACTTC
TRBV30,NA,13,TRBJ1-5,NA,CAWSAQDGQPQHF,TGTGCCTGGAGTGCGCAGGATGGTCAGCCCCAGCATTTT
TRBV4-1,NA,13,TRBJ1-1,TRBD1,CASSHDRTGKAFF,TGCGCCAGCAGCCACGATCGGACAGGCAAAGCTTTCTTT
TRBV27,NA,13,TRBJ2-7,NA,CATSGVPGYEQYF,TGTGCCACCTCCGGGGTGCCCGGGTACGAGCAGTACTTC
TRBV7-9,NA,18,TRBJ2-1,TRBD2,CASSLGLASGRLNNEQFF,TGTGCCAGCAGCTTAGGATTAGCTAGCGGGAGGTTGAACAATGAGCAGTTCTTC
TRBV9,NA,14,TRBJ2-1,TRBD2,CASSGLAMGNEQFF,TGTGCCAGCAGCGGACTAGCAATGGGCAATGAGCAGTTCTTC
TRBV7-9,NA,12,TRBJ2-7,NA,CASSLAKDEQYF,TGTGCCAGCAGCTTAGCGAAAGACGAGCAGTACTTC
TRBV5-1,NA,16,TRBJ2-4,NA,CASSPGTQVAKNIQYF,TGCGCCAGCAGCCCTGGGACACAGGTAGCCAAAAACATTCAGTACTTC
TRBV30,NA,14,TRBJ1-5,NA,CAWSVGRGYQPQHF,TGTGCCTGGAGTGTTGGCAGGGGCTATCAGCCCCAGCATTTT
TRBV30,NA,11,TRBJ2-3,NA,CAWSPWDTQYF,TGTGCCTGGAGCCCGTGGGATACGCAGTATTTT
TRBV28,NA,14,TRBJ2-5,TRBD2,CATGEGPSGGTQYF,TGTGCCACCGGAGAGGGGCCCTCGGGGGGGACCCAGTACTTC
TRBV7-9,NA,14,TRBJ2-7,NA,CASSLAGVRYEQYF,TGTGCCAGCAGCTTAGCGGGAGTTAGATACGAGCAGTACTTC
TRBV30,NA,15,TRBJ2-3,TRBD1,CAWSAQGSSTDTQYF,TGTGCCTGGAGCGCACAGGGGTCTAGCACAGATACGCAGTATTTT
TRBV4-3,NA,17,TRBJ2-6,NA,CASSQAPWGSGANVLTF,TGCGCCAGCAGCCAAGCCCCTTGGGGGTCTGGGGCCAACGTCCTGACTTTC